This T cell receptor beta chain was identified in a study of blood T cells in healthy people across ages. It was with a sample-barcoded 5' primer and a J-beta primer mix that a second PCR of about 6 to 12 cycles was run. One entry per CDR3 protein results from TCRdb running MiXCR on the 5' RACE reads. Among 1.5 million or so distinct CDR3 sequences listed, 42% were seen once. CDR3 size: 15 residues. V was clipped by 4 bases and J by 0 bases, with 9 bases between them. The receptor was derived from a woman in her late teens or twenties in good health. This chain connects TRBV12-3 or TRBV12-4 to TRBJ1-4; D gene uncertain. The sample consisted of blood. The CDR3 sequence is CASSYSWATNEKLFF. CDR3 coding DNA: TGTGCCAGCAGTTATAGTTGGGCAACTAATGAAAAACTGTTTTTT.